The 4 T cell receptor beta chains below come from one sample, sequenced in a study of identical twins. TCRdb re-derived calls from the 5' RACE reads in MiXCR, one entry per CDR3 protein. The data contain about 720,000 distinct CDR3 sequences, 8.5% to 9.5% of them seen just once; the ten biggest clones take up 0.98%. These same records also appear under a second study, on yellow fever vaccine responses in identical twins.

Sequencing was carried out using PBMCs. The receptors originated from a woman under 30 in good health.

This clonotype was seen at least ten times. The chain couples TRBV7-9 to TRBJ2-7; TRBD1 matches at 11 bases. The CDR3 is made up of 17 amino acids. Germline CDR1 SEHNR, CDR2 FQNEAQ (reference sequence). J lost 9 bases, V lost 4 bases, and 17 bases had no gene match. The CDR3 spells CASSYPRNGTGGFGQYF. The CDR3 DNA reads TGTGCCAGCAGCTACCCACGGAACGGGACAGGGGGATTCGGGCAGTACTTC.

The CDR3 DNA sequence: TGTGCCATCAGTGATTCGGACAGGGGCCACGAGCAGTACTTC. As protein: CAISDSDRGHEQYF. The chain carries TRBV10-3 and TRBJ2-7; 9 nucleotides align to TRBD1. Germline assignment: CDR1 ENHRY and CDR2 SYGVKD. The ends lost 3 bases at V and 5 bases at J; junction bases unmatched: 5. CDR3 length: 14 residues.

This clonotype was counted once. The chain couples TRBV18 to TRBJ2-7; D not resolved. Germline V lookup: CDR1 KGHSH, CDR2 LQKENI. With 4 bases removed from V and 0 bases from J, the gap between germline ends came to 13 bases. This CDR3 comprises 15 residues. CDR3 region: CASSLLSQSSYEQYF. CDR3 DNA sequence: TGTGCCAGCTCACTTTTATCACAGAGCTCCTACGAGCAGTACTTC.

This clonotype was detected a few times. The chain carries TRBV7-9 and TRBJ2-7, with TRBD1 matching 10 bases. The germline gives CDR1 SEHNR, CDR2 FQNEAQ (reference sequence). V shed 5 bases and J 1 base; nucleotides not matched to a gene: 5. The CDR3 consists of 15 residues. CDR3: CASSHGTGDSYEQYF. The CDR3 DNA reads TGTGCCAGCAGCCACGGGACAGGGGATTCCTACGAGCAGTACTTC.